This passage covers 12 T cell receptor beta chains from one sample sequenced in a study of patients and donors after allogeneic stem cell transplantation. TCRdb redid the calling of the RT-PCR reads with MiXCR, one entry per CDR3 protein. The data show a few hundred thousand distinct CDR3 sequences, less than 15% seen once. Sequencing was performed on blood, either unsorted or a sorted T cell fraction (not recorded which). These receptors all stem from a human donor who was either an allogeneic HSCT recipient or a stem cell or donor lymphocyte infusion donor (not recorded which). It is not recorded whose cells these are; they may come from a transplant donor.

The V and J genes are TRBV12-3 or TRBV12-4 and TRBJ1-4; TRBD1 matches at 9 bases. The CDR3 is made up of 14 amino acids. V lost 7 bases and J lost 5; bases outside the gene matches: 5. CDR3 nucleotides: TGTGCCAGCAAGCCCGGGACAGGGAATGAAAAACTGTTTTTT. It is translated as CASKPGTGNEKLFF.

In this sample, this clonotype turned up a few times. The CDR3 spells CASSALGDNNEQFF. The CDR3 region has the DNA TGTGCCAGCAGCGCTTTGGGGGATAACAATGAGCAGTTCTTC. The rearrangement joins TRBV6-1 to TRBJ2-1, with D perhaps given as TRBD1 or TRBD2 (5 bases each). The CDR3 covers 14 residues. Trimming shortened V by 6 bases and J by 5 bases, and 14 bases separated the two germline ends. Germline V gives CDR1 MNHNS, CDR2 SASEGT.

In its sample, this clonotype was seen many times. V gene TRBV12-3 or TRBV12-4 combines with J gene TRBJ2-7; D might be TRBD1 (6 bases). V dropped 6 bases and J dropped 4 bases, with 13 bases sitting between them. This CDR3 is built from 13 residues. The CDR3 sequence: CASRETGQYEQYF. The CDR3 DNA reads TGTGCCAGCAGAGAGACAGGACAATACGAGCAGTACTTC.

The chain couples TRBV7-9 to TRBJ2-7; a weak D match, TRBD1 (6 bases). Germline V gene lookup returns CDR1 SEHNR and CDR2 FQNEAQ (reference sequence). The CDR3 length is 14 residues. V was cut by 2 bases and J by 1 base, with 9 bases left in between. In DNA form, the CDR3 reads TGTGCCAGCAGCTTATATCAGGGGTCCTACGAGCAGTACTTC. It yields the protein CASSLYQGSYEQYF.

CDR3 DNA sequence: TGTGCCAGCAAGGGACTAGCGGCCACCGGGGAGCTGTTTTTT. Translating it yields CASKGLAATGELFF. The chain couples TRBV25-1 to TRBJ2-2; 11 nucleotides agree with TRBD2. Germline CDR1 and CDR2: MGHDK and SYGVNS. J lost 4 bases, V lost 7 bases, and 2 bases had no gene match. The CDR3 spans 14 residues.

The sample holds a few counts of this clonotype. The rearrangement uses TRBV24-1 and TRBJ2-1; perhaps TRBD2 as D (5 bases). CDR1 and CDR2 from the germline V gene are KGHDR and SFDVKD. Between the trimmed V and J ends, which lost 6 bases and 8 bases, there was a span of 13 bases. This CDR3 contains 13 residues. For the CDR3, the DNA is TGTGCCACCAGTCCACTAGATGATGATGAGCAGTTCTTC. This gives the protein CATSPLDDDEQFF.

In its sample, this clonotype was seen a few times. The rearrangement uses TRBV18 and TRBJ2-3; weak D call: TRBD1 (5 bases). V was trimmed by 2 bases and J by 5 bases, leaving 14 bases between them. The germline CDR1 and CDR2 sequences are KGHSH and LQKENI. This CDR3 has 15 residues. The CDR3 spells CASSPSAVRGDTQYF. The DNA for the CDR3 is TGTGCCAGCTCACCATCGGCCGTAAGGGGAGATACGCAGTATTTT. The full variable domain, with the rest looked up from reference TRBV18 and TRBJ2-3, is NAGVMQNPRHLVRRRGQEARLRCSPMKGHSHVYWYRQLPEEGLKFMVYLQKENIIDESGMPKERFSAEFPKEGPSILRIQQVVRGDSAAYFCASSPSAVRGDTQYFGPGTRLTVL.

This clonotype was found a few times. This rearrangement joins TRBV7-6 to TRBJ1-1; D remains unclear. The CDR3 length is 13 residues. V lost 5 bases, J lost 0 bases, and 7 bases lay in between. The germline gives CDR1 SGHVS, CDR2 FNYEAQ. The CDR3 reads CASSPRLNTEAFF. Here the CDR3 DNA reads TGTGCCAGCAGCCCGCGTCTGAACACTGAAGCTTTCTTT.

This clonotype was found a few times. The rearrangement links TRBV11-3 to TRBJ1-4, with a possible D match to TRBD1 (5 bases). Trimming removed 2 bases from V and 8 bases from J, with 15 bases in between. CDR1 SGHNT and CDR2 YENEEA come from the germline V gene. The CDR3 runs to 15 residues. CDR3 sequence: CASSLMGTSGEKLFF. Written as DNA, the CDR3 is TGTGCCAGCAGCTTAATGGGGACCTCTGGGGAAAAACTGTTTTTT. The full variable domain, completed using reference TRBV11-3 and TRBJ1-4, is EAGVVQSPRYKIIEKKQPVAFWCNPISGHNTLYWYLQNLGQGPELLIRYENEEAVDDSQLPKDRFSAERLKGVDSTLKIQPAELGDSAVYLCASSLMGTSGEKLFFGSGTQLSVL.

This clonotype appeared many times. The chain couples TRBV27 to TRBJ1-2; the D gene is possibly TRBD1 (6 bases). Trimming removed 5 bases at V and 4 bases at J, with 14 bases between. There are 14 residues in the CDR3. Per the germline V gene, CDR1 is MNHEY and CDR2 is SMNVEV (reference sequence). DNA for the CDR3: TGTGCCAGCAGTGGGGGGAGAGGGGGCTATGGCTACACCTTC. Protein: CASSGGRGGYGYTF.

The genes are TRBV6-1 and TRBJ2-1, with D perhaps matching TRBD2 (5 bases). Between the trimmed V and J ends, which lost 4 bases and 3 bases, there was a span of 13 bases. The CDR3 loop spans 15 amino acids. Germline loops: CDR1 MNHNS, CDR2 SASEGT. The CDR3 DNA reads TGTGCCAGCAGTGGATCGGGGAAAGACTACAATGAGCAGTTCTTC. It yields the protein CASSGSGKDYNEQFF.

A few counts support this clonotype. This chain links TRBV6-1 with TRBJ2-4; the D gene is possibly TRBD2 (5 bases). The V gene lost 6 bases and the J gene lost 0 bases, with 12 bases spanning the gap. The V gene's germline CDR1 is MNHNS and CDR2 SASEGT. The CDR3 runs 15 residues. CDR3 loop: CASSRGIQAKNIQYF. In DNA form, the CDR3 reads TGTGCCAGCAGCCGGGGTATTCAAGCCAAAAACATTCAGTACTTC.